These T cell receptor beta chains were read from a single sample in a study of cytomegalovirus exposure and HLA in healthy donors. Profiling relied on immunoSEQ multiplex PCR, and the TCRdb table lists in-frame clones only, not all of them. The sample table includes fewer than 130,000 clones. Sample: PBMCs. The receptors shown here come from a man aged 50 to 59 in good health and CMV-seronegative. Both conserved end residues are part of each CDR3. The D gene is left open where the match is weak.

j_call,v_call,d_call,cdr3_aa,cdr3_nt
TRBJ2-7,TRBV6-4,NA,CASSEQQGYEQYF,TGTGCCAGCAGTGAGCAGCAGGGCTACGAGCAGTACTTC
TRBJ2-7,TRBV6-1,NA,CASSFLWSEQYF,NA
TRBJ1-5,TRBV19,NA,CASSKESVGQPQHF,TGTGCCAGTAGTAAAGAATCGGTCGGTCAGCCCCAGCATTTT
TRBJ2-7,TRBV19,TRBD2,CASKSSGGSTYEQYF,TGTGCCAGTAAGTCGTCGGGGGGGTCGACCTACGAGCAGTACTTC
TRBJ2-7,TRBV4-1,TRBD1,CASSIRDTGTGTSYEQYF,TGCGCCAGCAGCATTCGAGACACCGGGACAGGGACTTCCTACGAGCAGTACTTC
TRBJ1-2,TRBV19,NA,CATAGTPYGYTF,TGTGCCACTGCCGGGACACCCTATGGCTACACCTTC
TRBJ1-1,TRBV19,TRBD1,CASSRLQGRNTEAFF,TGTGCCAGTAGTAGATTACAGGGGAGGAACACTGAAGCTTTCTTT
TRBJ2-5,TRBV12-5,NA,CASGWRVQETQYF,TGTGCTAGTGGTTGGAGAGTCCAAGAGACCCAGTACTTC
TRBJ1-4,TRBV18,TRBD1,CASSRQGNEKLFF,TGTGCCAGCTCCCGACAGGGTAATGAAAAACTGTTTTTT
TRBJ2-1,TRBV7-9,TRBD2,CASSSETSGRVGNEQFF,TGTGCCAGCAGCTCGGAGACTAGCGGGAGGGTTGGGAATGAGCAGTTCTTC
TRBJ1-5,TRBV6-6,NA,CASSPPAGGSNQPQHF,TGTGCCAGCAGTCCCCCCGCGGGAGGTAGCAATCAGCCCCAGCATTTT
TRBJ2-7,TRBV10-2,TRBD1,CASSRLGQGVHEQYF,TGCGCCAGCTCGCGCCTCGGACAGGGAGTTCACGAGCAGTACTTC
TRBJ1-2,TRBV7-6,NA,CASSAIRGYTF,TGTGCCAGCAGCGCGATACGTGGCTACACCTTC
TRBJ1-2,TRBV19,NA,CASIMRQDGRGHGYTF,TGTGCCAGTATAATGAGACAGGACGGAAGAGGGCATGGCTACACCTTC
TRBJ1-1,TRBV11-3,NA,CASSLDMDRATEAFF,TGTGCCAGCAGCTTAGATATGGACAGAGCCACTGAAGCTTTCTTT
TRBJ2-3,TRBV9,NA,CASSLEGSDTQYF,TGTGCCAGCAGCCTGGAGGGCTCAGATACGCAGTATTTT
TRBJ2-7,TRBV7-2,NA,CASSLATGLYEQYF,TGTGCCAGCAGCTTAGCGACCGGACTCTACGAGCAGTACTTC
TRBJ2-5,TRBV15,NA,CATSRDRQETQYF,TGTGCCACCAGCAGAGACCGTCAAGAGACCCAGTACTTC
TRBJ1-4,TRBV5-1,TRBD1,CASSLNPTGTNEKLFF,TGCGCCAGCAGCCTGAACCCGACAGGGACGAATGAAAAACTGTTTTTT
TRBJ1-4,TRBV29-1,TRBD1,CSVADRVGNEKLFF,TGCAGCGTTGCCGACAGGGTCGGAAATGAAAAACTGTTTTTT
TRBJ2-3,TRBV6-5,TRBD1,CASSRTGGKGDTQYF,TGTGCCAGCAGTCGTACAGGGGGAAAAGGGGATACGCAGTATTTT
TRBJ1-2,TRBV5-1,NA,CASSLGEDNYGYTF,TGCGCCAGCAGCTTGGGGGAGGATAACTATGGCTACACCTTC
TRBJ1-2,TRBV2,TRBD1,CASKDRVYYGYTF,TGTGCCAGCAAAGACAGGGTGTACTATGGCTACACCTTC
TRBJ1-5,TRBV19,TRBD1,CASADRENQPQHF,TGTGCCAGCGCTGACAGGGAGAATCAGCCCCAGCATTTT
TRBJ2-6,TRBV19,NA,CASSYPGANALTF,TGTGCCAGTAGTTATCCTGGGGCCAACGCCCTGACTTTC
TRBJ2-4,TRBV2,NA,CASSGTKNIQYF,TGTGCCAGCAGTGGCACTAAAAACATTCAGTACTTC
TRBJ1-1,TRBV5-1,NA,CASSFGGSDTEAFF,TGCGCCAGCAGCTTTGGGGGCTCGGACACTGAAGCTTTCTTT
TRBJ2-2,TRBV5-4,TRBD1,CASSSGTGRVTGELFF,TGTGCCAGCAGCTCAGGGACAGGGAGGGTCACCGGGGAGCTGTTTTTT
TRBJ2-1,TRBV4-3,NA,CASSHEVPAEQFF,TGCGCCAGCAGCCATGAGGTACCGGCTGAGCAGTTCTTC
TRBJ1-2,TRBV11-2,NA,CASSLSGYMVANYGYTF,TGTGCCAGCAGCTTATCTGGTTATATGGTAGCTAACTATGGCTACACCTTC
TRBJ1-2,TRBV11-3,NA,CASSLRDSSDGGYTF,TGTGCCAGCAGCTTACGGGACTCCTCGGACGGTGGCTACACCTTC
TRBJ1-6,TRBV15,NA,CATRPFGGANSPLHF,TGTGCCACCAGACCCTTTGGGGGGGCTAATTCACCCCTCCACTTT
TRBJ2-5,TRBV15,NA,CATSTGQVGRETQYF,TGTGCCACCAGCACTGGACAGGTTGGGAGGGAGACCCAGTACTTC
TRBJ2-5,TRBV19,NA,CASSIQNGRETQYF,TGTGCCAGTAGTATTCAGAATGGGAGGGAGACCCAGTACTTC
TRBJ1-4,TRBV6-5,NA,CASSYTETTNEKLFF,TGTGCCAGCAGTTATACAGAGACAACTAATGAAAAACTGTTTTTT
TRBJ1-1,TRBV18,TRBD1,CASSPGGREYTEAFF,TGTGCCAGCTCCCCAGGGGGGAGAGAGTACACTGAAGCTTTCTTT
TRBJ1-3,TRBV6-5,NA,CASSYSARSGNTIYF,TGTGCCAGCAGTTACTCCGCGAGGTCCGGAAACACCATATATTTT
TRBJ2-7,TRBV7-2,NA,CASSLGGSPYEQYF,TGTGCCAGCAGCTTAGGGGGCAGTCCCTACGAGCAGTACTTC
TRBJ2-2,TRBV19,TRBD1,CASSKITGVTTGELFF,TGTGCCAGTAGTAAAATAACAGGGGTGACCACCGGGGAGCTGTTTTTT
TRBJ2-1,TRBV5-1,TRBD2,CASMREGVGEQFF,TGCGCCAGCATGAGGGAGGGAGTGGGTGAGCAGTTCTTC
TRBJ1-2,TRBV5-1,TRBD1,CASSVGTGYYGYTF,TGCGCCAGCAGCGTAGGGACAGGCTACTATGGCTACACCTTC
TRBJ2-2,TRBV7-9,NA,CASSLSGVNTGELFF,TGTGCCAGCAGCTTATCGGGAGTGAACACCGGGGAGCTGTTTTTT
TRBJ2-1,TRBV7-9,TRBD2,CASSPGLAGPNEQFF,TGTGCCAGCAGCCCGGGACTAGCGGGCCCCAATGAGCAGTTCTTC
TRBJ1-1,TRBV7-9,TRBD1,CASSLAGDREGTEAFF,TGTGCCAGCAGCTTAGCGGGGGACAGGGAGGGAACTGAAGCTTTCTTT
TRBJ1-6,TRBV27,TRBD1,CASSGTAYNSPLHF,TGTGCCAGCAGCGGGACAGCGTATAATTCACCCCTCCACTTT
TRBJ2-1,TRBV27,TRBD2,CASIPSGRVSYNEQFF,TGTGCCAGCATACCTAGCGGGAGGGTTTCGTACAATGAGCAGTTCTTC
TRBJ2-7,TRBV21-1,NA,CASSNGEASYEQYF,TGTGCCAGCAGCAACGGCGAGGCCTCCTACGAGCAGTACTTC
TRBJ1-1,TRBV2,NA,CASSTPLSGVFNTEAFF,TGTGCCAGCAGTACCCCGTTATCGGGAGTCTTTAACACTGAAGCTTTCTTT
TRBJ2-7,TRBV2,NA,CASSKRGDSPYEQYF,TGTGCCAGCTCCAAGCGCGGGGACAGTCCCTACGAGCAGTACTTC
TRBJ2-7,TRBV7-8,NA,CASSLGALVSYEQYF,TGTGCCAGCAGCTTAGGGGCACTGGTATCCTACGAGCAGTACTTC
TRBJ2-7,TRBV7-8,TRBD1,CASSSQTGVRYEQYF,TGTGCCAGCAGCTCCCAAACAGGGGTGCGATACGAGCAGTACTTC
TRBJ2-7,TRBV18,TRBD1,CASSPVDRVHEQYF,TGTGCCAGCTCACCAGTGGACAGGGTACACGAGCAGTACTTC